The 11 T cell receptor beta chains given below trace back to one sample, sequenced in a study of cytomegalovirus exposure and HLA in healthy donors. Primers for the PCR totalled 60 Vbeta and 13 Jbeta. The assay was immunoSEQ multiplex PCR, and TCRdb's table has in-frame clones only and misses some. The sample comprises roughly 160,000 clones, over 75% of which are singletons, and 11% to 15% rests with the top ten. Material for sequencing was PBMCs. These receptors were obtained from a man aged 50 to 60 in good health and CMV-seropositive.

The V call is TRBV6-1, the J call TRBJ2-7; D not resolved. The CDR3 is made up of 17 amino acids. Trimming shortened V by 3 bases and J by 3 bases, and 21 bases separated the two germline ends. CDR1 MNHNS and CDR2 SASEGT come from the germline V gene. The CDR3 sequence is CASSEHRVYNLDYEQYV. CDR3 DNA: TGTGCCAGCAGTGAGCATAGGGTGTACAATTTGGACTACGAGCAGTACGTC.

V gene TRBV19 combines with J gene TRBJ2-7; 9 positions match TRBD2. The CDR3 is made up of 17 amino acids. Germline CDR1 reads LNHDA; CDR2 reads SQIVND (reference sequence). V shed 4 bases, J shed 0 bases, and the junction held 10 bases outside the gene matches. CDR3 bases: TGTGCCAGTAGTACAATAGCGGGGGCAAGGAGCTCCTACGAGCAGTACTTC. This encodes CASSTIAGARSSYEQYF.

The chain carries TRBV5-6 and TRBJ2-7; a weak D match, TRBD1 (5 bases). Between the trimmed V and J ends, which lost 0 bases and 0 bases, there was a span of 10 bases. In germline, CDR1 is SGHDT, CDR2 YYEEEE. The CDR3 covers 15 residues. The CDR3 nucleotides are TGTGCCAGCAGCTTGGGTTGGGGCTCCTCCTACGAGCAGTACTTC. This gives the protein CASSLGWGSSYEQYF.

The chain carries TRBV7-9 and TRBJ2-1; TRBD2 matches at 7 bases. The germline V gene encodes CDR1 SEHNR and CDR2 FQNEAQ (reference sequence). V was clipped by 5 bases and J by 6 bases; unmatched bases: 10. The CDR3 runs to 15 residues. This chain's CDR3 is CASSPPGTTLNEQFF. For the CDR3, the DNA is TGTGCCAGCAGCCCCCCCGGGACTACCCTCAATGAGCAGTTCTTC.

The chain combines TRBV7-2 with TRBJ2-5; 8 positions agree with TRBD2. The CDR3 loop spans 14 amino acids. The germline V gene encodes CDR1 SGHTA and CDR2 FQGNSA. V lost 5 bases to trimming and J lost 3 bases; unmatched junction nucleotides: 5. The CDR3 here is CASSRSGVKETQYF. In nucleotides, the CDR3 is TGTGCCAGCAGCCGTAGCGGGGTCAAAGAGACCCAGTACTTC.

The V gene is TRBV6-5, the J gene TRBJ2-2; possibly TRBD2 for D (5 bases). The CDR3 has 14 amino acids. Germline V CDR1 and CDR2: MNHEY, SVGAGI. The germline V and J ends were trimmed by 8 bases and 2 bases, with 12 bases remaining between them. CDR3 DNA sequence: TGTGCCAGCGCCAGCGGACTCAACACCGGGGAGCTGTTTTTT. Translated: CASASGLNTGELFF.

This chain uses TRBV19 with TRBJ2-1, with a weak D call TRBD1 (5 bases). V was trimmed by 7 bases and J by 0 bases, leaving 13 bases between them. Germline CDR1 LNHDA, CDR2 SQIVND (reference sequence). CDR3 size: 15 residues. The CDR3 DNA reads as TGTGCCAGTAAACAGGCGGTTCTCTCCTACAATGAGCAGTTCTTC. Encoded protein: CASKQAVLSYNEQFF.

The chain combines TRBV28 with TRBJ1-5; D not resolved. CDR1 is MDHEN, CDR2 SYDVKM, per germline. Trimming took off 3 bases at V and 4 bases at J, with 13 bases between the two ends. This CDR3 contains 15 residues. CDR3 in amino acids: CASSFITGMNQPQHF. Written as DNA, the CDR3 is TGTGCCAGCAGTTTTATCACCGGGATGAATCAGCCCCAGCATTTT.

J is TRBJ2-7 and V is TRBV7-2; 10 positions match TRBD1. V was clipped by 4 bases and J by 6 bases; unmatched bases: 12. CDR3 length equals 16 residues. Germline V gives CDR1 SGHTA, CDR2 FQGNSA. CDR3 loop: CASSSAAGTGVVEQYF. Here the CDR3 DNA reads TGTGCCAGCAGCTCCGCCGCCGGGACAGGGGTTGTCGAGCAGTACTTC. The full variable domain, completed using reference TRBV7-2 and TRBJ2-7, is GAGVSQSPSNKVTEKGKDVELRCDPISGHTALYWYRQSLGQGLEFLIYFQGNSAPDKSGLPSDRFSAERTGGSVSTLTIQRTQQEDSAVYLCASSSAAGTGVVEQYFGPGTRLTVT.

The chain joins TRBV6-6 to TRBJ1-5, with D maybe TRBD1 (5 bases). Germline CDR1 is MNHNY and CDR2 is SVGAGI (reference sequence). Between the trimmed V and J ends, which lost 7 bases and 9 bases, there was a span of 19 bases. The length of the CDR3 is 14 residues. CDR3 region: CASTFGQGELPQHF. The CDR3, as DNA: TGTGCCAGCACCTTCGGACAAGGGGAATTGCCCCAGCATTTT.

The CDR3 region is CASSSTVYRLDGYTF. In DNA form, the CDR3 reads TGTGCCAGCAGCTCGACAGTGTATCGCTTAGATGGCTACACCTTC. V usage is TRBV7-2 and J usage is TRBJ1-2, with a possible D match to TRBD1 (5 bases). The V and J ends lost 4 bases and 6 bases respectively, with 18 bases between them. Germline V gives CDR1 SGHTA, CDR2 FQGNSA. The CDR3 sequence is 15 residues long.